One TCR beta chain is described in this entry. Its specificity is not known. This entry belongs to a study of identifying expanded T cells in peripheral blood. Germline CDR1 and CDR2: LNHDA and SQIVND (reference sequence). V gave up 4 bases and J gave up 3 bases; unmatched junction bases: 16. The length of the CDR3 is 20 residues. The data were produced by immunoSEQ multiplex PCR, yet TCRdb's version contains in-frame clones alone and is incomplete. The sample lists nearly 60,000 clones, about 92% occurring once. The study, taken as a whole, reports: Technical replicates showed roughly 1.2 changed clones; approximately 2 weeks 15 to 20; four weeks 19. Approximately two-week clone count variance significantly increased as total template count grew.

This chain joins TRBV19 and TRBJ2-1; 12 nucleotides line up with TRBD2. This clonotype originated in a person between 18 and 75 years old in good health. Source material: blood. The CDR3 reads CASSTPLGTSGLKLYNEQFF. CDR3 nucleotides: TGTGCCAGTAGTACCCCCCTGGGGACTAGCGGGCTTAAACTCTACAATGAGCAGTTCTTC.